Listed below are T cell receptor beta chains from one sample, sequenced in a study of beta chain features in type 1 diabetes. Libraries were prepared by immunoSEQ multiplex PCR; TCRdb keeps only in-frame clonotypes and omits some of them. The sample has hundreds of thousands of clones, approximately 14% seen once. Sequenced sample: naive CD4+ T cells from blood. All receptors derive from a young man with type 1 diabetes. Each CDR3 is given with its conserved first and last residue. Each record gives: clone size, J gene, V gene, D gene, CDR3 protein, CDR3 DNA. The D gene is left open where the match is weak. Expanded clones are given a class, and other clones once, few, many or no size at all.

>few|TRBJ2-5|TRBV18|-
CASSPPSSKETQYF
TGTGCCAGCTCACCACCCTCCAGTAAGGAGACCCAGTACTTC
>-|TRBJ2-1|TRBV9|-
CASSVGVVYNEQFF
TGTGCCAGCAGCGTAGGAGTAGTTTACAATGAGCAGTTCTTC
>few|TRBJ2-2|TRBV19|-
CASLRERNTGELFF
TGTGCCAGCCTAAGAGAGCGGAACACCGGGGAGCTGTTTTTT
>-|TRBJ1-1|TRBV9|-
CASSVGGKEGSFF
TGTGCCAGCAGCGTAGGAGGGAAGGAGGGGTCTTTCTTT
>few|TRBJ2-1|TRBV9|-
CASSLRAFRDEQFF
TGTGCCAGCAGCCTCCGGGCCTTCAGGGATGAGCAGTTCTTC
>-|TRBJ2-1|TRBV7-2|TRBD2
CASTPRGLQNEQFF
TGTGCCAGCACCCCAAGGGGACTACAAAATGAGCAGTTCTTC
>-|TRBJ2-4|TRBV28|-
CASEASGGIQYF
TGTGCCAGCGAAGCCTCCGGAGGCATTCAGTACTTC
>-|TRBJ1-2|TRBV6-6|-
CASSYQQGFGYTF
TGTGCCAGCAGTTACCAACAGGGTTTTGGCTACACCTTC
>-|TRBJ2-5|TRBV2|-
CASGELGQTPETQYF
TGTGCCAGCGGCGAGTTGGGACAAACTCCTGAGACCCAGTACTTC
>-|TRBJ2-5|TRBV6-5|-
CASSYSSWQETQYF
TGTGCCAGCAGTTACTCGAGTTGGCAAGAGACCCAGTACTTC
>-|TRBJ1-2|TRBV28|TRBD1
CASSQRTGGVLGYTF
TGTGCCAGCAGCCAACGGACAGGGGGTGTACTTGGCTACACCTTC
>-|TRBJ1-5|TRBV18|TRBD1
CASSRTGVNSNQPQHF
TGTGCCAGCTCCCGCACAGGGGTCAATAGCAATCAGCCCCAGCATTTT
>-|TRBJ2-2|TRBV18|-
CASSPPSVGSTGELFF
TGTGCCAGCTCACCACCCAGTGTCGGGAGCACCGGGGAGCTGTTTTTT
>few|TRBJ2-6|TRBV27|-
CASRDWPDGANVLTF
TGTGCCAGCCGGGACTGGCCTGATGGGGCCAACGTCCTGACTTTC
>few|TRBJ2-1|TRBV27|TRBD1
CASSSWTGPGHEQFF
TGTGCCAGCAGTTCCTGGACAGGCCCAGGCCATGAGCAGTTCTTC
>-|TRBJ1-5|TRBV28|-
CASSSPLGGSNQPQHF
TGTGCCAGCAGTTCACCCCTCGGGGGAAGCAATCAGCCCCAGCATTTT